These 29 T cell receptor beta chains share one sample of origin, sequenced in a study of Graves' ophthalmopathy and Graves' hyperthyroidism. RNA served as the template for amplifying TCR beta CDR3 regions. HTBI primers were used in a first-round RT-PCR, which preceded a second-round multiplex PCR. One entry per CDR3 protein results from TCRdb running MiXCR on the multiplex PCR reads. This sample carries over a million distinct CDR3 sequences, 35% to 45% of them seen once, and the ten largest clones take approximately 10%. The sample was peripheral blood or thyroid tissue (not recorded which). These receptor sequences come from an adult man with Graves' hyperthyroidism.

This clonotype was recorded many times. As DNA, the CDR3 is TGTGCCAGCAGCTTAAGTGCGTATGGAGAAGAAAAACTGTTTTTT. Translating it yields CASSLSAYGEEKLFF. This chain uses TRBV7-9 with TRBJ1-4; D unresolved. Looked up from germline, CDR1 is SEHNR and CDR2 is FQNEAQ (reference sequence). V was clipped by 2 bases and J by 8 bases, with 15 bases between them. The CDR3 length is 15 residues. Supplemented by reference TRBV7-9 and TRBJ1-4, the full variable domain reads DTGVSQNPRHKITKRGQNVTFRCDPISEHNRLYWYRQTLGQGPEFLTYFQNEAQLEKSRLLSDRFSAERPKGSFSTLEIQRTEQGDSAMYLCASSLSAYGEEKLFFGSGTQLSVL.

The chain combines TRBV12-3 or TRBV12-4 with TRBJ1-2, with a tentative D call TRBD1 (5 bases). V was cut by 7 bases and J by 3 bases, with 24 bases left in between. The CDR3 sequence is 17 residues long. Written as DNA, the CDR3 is TGTGCCAGCACCCTTGCCCAGGGAAGAATCGGTCACTATGGCTACACCTTC. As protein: CASTLAQGRIGHYGYTF.

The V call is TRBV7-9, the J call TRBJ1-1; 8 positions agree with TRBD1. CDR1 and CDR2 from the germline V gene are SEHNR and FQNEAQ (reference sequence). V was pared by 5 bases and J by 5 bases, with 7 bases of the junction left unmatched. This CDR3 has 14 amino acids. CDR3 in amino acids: CASSTDRGWTEAFF. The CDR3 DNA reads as TGTGCCAGCAGCACAGACAGGGGATGGACTGAAGCTTTCTTT.

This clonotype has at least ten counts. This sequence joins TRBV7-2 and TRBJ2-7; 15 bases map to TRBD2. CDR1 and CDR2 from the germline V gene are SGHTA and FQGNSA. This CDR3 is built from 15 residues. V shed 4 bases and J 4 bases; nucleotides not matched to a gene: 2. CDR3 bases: TGTGCCAGCAGCTCGGGGACTAGCGGGAGGTACGAGCAGTACTTC. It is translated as CASSSGTSGRYEQYF.

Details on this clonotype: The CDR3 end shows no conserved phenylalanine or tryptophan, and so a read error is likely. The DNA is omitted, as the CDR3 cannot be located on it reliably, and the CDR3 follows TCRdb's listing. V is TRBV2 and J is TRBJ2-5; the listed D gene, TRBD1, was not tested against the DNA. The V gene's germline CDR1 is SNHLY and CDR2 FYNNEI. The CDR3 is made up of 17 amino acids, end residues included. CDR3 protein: CASSALGAGSSGYTFGS.

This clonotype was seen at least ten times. This CDR3 is CASSLVQGSEQYF. CDR3 sequence (DNA): TGTGCCAGCAGCTTAGTACAGGGTTCCGAGCAGTACTTC. V gene TRBV7-2 combines with J gene TRBJ2-7; D possibly corresponds to TRBD1 (6 bases). The CDR3 runs to 13 residues. Germline CDR1 is SGHTA and CDR2 is FQGNSA. The germline V and J ends were trimmed by 1 base and 6 bases, with 10 bases remaining between them.

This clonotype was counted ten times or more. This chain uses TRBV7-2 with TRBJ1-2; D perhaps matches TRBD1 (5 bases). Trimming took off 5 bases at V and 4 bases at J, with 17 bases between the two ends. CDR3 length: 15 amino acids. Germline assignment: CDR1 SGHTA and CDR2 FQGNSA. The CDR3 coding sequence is TGTGCCAGCAGCCTTTCCGGGACGGAATCCTATGGCTACACCTTC. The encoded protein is CASSLSGTESYGYTF.

CDR3 residues: CASSIVGGSGANVLTF. The CDR3 nucleotides are TGTGCCAGCAGCATAGTGGGCGGGTCTGGGGCCAACGTCCTGACTTTC. V is TRBV7-3 and J is TRBJ2-6; possible D gene TRBD2, 5 bases. The CDR3 runs 16 residues. CDR1 is SGHTA, CDR2 FQGTGA, per germline. V was trimmed by 5 bases and J by 1 base, leaving 12 bases between them.

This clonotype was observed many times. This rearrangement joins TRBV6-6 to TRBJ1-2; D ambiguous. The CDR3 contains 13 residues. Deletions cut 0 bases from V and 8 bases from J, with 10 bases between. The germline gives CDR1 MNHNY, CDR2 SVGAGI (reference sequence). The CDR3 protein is CASSYSSGVGYTF. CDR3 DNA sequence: TGTGCCAGCAGTTACTCGTCAGGAGTCGGCTACACCTTC.

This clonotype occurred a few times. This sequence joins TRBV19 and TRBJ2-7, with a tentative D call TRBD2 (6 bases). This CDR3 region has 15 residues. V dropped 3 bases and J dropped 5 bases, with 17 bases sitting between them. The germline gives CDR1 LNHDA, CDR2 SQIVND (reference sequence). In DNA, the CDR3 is TGTGCCAGTAGTATCGGGGTCGGGTGGGAGGACGAGCAGTACTTC. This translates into CASSIGVGWEDEQYF.

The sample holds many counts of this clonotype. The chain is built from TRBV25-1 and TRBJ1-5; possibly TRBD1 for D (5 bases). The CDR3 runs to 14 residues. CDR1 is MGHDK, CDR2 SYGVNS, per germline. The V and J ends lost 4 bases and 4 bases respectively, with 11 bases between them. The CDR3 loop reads CASSAPGRNQPQHF. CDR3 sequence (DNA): TGTGCCAGCAGTGCCCCGGGACGGAATCAGCCCCAGCATTTT.

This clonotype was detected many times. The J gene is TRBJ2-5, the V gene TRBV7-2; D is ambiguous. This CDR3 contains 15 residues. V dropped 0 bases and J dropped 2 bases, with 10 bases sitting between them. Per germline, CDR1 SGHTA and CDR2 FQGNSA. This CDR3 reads CASSLALTSQETQYF. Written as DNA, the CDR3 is TGTGCCAGCAGCTTAGCGCTTACCAGTCAAGAGACCCAGTACTTC.

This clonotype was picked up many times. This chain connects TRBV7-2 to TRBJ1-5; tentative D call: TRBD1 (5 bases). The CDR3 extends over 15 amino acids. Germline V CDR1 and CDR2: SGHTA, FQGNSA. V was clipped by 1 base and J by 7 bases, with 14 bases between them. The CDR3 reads CASSLETGIKQPQHF. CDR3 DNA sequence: TGTGCCAGCAGCTTAGAAACAGGCATAAAGCAGCCCCAGCATTTT.

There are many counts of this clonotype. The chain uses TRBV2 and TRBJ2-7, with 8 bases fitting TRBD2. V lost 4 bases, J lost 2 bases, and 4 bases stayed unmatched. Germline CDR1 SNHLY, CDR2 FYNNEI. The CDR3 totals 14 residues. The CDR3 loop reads CASSVKRGPYEQYF. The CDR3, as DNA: TGTGCCAGCAGTGTAAAGCGGGGGCCCTACGAGCAGTACTTC.

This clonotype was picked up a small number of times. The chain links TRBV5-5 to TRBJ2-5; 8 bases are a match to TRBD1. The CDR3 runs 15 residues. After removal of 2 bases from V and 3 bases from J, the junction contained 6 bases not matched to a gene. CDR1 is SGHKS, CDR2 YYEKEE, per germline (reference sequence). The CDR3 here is CASSFPDRGEETQYF. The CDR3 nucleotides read TGTGCCAGCAGCTTCCCCGACAGGGGAGAAGAGACCCAGTACTTC.

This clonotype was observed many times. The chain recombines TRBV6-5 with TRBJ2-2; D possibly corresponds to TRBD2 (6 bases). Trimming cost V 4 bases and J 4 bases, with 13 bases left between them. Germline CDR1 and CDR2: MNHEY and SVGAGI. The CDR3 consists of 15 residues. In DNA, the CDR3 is TGTGCCAGCAGTTTTAGGAGAGCGGGCACCGGGGAGCTGTTTTTT. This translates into CASSFRRAGTGELFF.

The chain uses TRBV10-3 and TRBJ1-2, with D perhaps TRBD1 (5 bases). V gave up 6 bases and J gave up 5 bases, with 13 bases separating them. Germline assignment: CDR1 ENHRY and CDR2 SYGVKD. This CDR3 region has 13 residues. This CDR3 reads CAISGTVSYGYTF. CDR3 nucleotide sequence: TGTGCCATCAGCGGGACCGTGTCTTATGGCTACACCTTC.

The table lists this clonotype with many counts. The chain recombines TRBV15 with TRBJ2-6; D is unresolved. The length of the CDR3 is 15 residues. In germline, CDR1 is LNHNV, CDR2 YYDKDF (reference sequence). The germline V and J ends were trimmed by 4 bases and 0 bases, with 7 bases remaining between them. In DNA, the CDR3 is TGTGCCACCAGCAAAGCAGACTCTGGGGCCAACGTCCTGACTTTC. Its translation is CATSKADSGANVLTF.

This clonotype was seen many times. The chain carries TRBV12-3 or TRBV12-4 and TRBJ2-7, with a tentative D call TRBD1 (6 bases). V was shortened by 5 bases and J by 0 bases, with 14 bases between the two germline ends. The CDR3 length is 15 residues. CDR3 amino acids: CASSQGRTASYEQYF. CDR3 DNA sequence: TGTGCCAGCAGTCAGGGGCGCACGGCCTCCTACGAGCAGTACTTC.

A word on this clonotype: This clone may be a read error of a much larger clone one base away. CDR3 sequence: CASSAPGPLVAETQYF. In nucleotides, the CDR3 is TGTGCCAGCAGTGCCCCGGGCCCTCTAGTAGCAGAGACCCAGTACTTC. V usage is TRBV2 and J usage is TRBJ2-5; no clear D. Germline V lookup: CDR1 SNHLY, CDR2 FYNNEI. V was trimmed by 4 bases and J by 4 bases, leaving 19 bases between them. This CDR3 spans 16 amino acids.

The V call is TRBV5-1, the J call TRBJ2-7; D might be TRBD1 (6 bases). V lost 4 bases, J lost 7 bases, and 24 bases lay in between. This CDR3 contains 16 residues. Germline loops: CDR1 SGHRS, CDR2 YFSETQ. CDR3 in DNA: TGCGCCAGCAGCACCGGGACATCTATCTGGTTGGAGGAGCAGTACTTC. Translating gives CASSTGTSIWLEEQYF.

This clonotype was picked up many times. CDR3 DNA: TGTGCCAGCAGCTGGACACCCGGAAACACCATATATTTT. Residues: CASSWTPGNTIYF. The V gene is TRBV7-2, the J gene TRBJ1-3; D is possibly TRBD1 (5 bases). Germline CDR1 reads SGHTA; CDR2 reads FQGNSA. CDR3 size: 13 residues. Trimming left V 4 bases short and J 4 bases short, with 8 bases between. Using reference TRBV7-2 and TRBJ1-3 for the parts outside the CDR3, the full variable domain is GAGVSQSPSNKVTEKGKDVELRCDPISGHTALYWYRQSLGQGLEFLIYFQGNSAPDKSGLPSDRFSAERTGGSVSTLTIQRTQQEDSAVYLCASSWTPGNTIYFGEGSWLTVV.

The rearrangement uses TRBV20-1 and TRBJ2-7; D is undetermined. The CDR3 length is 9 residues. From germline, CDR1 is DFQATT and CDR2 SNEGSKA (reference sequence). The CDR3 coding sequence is TGCAGGCTCTACTACGAGCAGTACTTC. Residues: CRLYYEQYF.

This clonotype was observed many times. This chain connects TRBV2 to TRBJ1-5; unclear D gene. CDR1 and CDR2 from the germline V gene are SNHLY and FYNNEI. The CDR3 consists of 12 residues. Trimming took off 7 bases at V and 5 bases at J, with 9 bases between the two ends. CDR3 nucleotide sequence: TGTGCCAGCAATATACTGGATCAGCCCCAGCATTTT. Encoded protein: CASNILDQPQHF. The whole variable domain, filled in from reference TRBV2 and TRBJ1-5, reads EPEVTQTPSHQVTQMGQEVILRCVPISNHLYFYWYRQILGQKVEFLVSFYNNEISEKSEIFDDQFSVERPDGSNFTLKIRSTKLEDSAMYFCASNILDQPQHFGDGTRLSIL.

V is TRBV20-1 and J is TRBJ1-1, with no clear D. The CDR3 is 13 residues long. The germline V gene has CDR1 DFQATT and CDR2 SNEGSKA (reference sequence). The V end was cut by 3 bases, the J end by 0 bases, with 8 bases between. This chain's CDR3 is CSASGQLNTEAFF. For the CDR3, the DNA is TGCAGTGCTAGCGGCCAGTTGAACACTGAAGCTTTCTTT.

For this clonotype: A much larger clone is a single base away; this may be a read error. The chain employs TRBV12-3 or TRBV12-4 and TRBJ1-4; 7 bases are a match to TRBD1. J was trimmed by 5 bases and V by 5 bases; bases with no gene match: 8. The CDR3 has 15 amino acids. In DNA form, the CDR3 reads TGTGCCAGCAGTCCGATGGGACAGCCAAATGAAAAACTGTTTTTT. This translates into CASSPMGQPNEKLFF.

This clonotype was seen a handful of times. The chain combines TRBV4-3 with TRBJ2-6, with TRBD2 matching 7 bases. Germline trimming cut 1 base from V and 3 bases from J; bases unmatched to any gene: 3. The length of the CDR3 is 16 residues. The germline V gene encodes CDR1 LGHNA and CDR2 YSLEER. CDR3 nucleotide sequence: TGCGCCAGCAGCCAAGGACTAGCTTATGGGGCCAACGTCCTGACTTTC. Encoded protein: CASSQGLAYGANVLTF.

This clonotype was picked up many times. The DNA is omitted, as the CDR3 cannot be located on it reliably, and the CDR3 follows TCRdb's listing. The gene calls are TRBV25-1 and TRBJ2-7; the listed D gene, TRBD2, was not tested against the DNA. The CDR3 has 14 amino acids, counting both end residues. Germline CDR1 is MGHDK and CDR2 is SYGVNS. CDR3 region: CACSASLLASEQYF.

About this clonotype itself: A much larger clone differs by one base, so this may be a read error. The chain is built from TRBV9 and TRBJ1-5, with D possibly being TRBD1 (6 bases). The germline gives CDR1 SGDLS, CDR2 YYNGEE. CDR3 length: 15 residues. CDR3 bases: TGTGCCAGCAGCGAAAGCGGTGGGGGCAATCAGCCCCATCATTTT. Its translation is CASSESGGGNQPHHF.